The entry below describes one T cell receptor beta chain. TCRdb reprocessed the 5' RACE reads with MiXCR, giving one entry per CDR3 protein. The sample lists just under 65,000 distinct CDR3 sequences; under 25% were seen once. This clonotype originated in a female donor with breast cancer. The sequenced sample was memory CD4+ T cells sorted from a lymph node. As to subset: memory CD4+ T cells, CD4+CD45RO+CD25-.

CDR3 in DNA: TGTGCCAGCAGTGAATTCGGGGCAGTGGAGCCCCAGCATTTT. Translation gives CASSEFGAVEPQHF. The chain recombines TRBV6-1 with TRBJ1-5; a possible D gene is TRBD1 (5 bases). The CDR3 consists of 14 residues. Deletions cut 2 bases from V and 8 bases from J, with 13 bases between. Germline lookup yields CDR1 MNHNS and CDR2 SASEGT.